The 16 T cell receptor beta chains presented below share a single source sample, sequenced in a study of cytomegalovirus exposure and HLA in healthy donors. PCR amplification relied on 60 Vbeta primers (plus 13 Jbeta primers). The data were produced by immunoSEQ multiplex PCR, yet TCRdb's version contains in-frame clones alone and is incomplete. The sample lists 150,000 to 200,000 clones, about 65% occurring once. Source material: PBMCs. These receptors were collected from a woman aged 18-35 years in good health and CMV-seropositive.

This chain links TRBV9 with TRBJ1-5; tentative D call: TRBD1 (6 bases). There are 13 residues in the CDR3. Germline CDR1 is SGDLS and CDR2 is YYNGEE. Trimming took 3 bases from V and 8 from J, leaving 12 bases between them. The CDR3 bases are TGTGCCAGCAGCGCCCTACCAGGGGAGCCCCAGCATTTT. Protein sequence: CASSALPGEPQHF.

This clone was detected only a few times. The chain combines TRBV7-3 with TRBJ2-2, with 9 nucleotides matching TRBD2. Looked up from germline, CDR1 is SGHTA and CDR2 is FQGTGA. This CDR3 has 15 residues. V gave up 1 base and J gave up 7 bases; unmatched junction bases: 4. CDR3 region: CASSLNLAGHGELFF. CDR3 sequence (DNA): TGTGCCAGCAGCTTAAATCTAGCGGGGCACGGGGAGCTGTTTTTT.

V usage is TRBV23-1 and J usage is TRBJ2-7; the match to TRBD2 covers 8 bases. Being an ORF, TRBV23-1 has a function that is uncertain. V dropped 3 bases and J dropped 6; count of bases not matched to a gene: 16. CDR3 size: 17 residues. Written as DNA, the CDR3 is TGCGCCAGCAGTCAGTCGGCCAAAGCGGGAGCTGAATCCGAGCAGTACTTC. Encoded protein: CASSQSAKAGAESEQYF.

The chain joins TRBV4-1 to TRBJ2-5; 9 bases agree with TRBD2. This CDR3 is 16 amino acids long. From germline, CDR1 is MGHRA and CDR2 YSYEKL. V lost 3 bases to trimming and J lost 1 base; unmatched junction nucleotides: 6. The CDR3, as DNA: TGCGCCAGCAGCCAGTACCTAGCGGGACTCCAAGAGACCCAGTACTTC. Its translation is CASSQYLAGLQETQYF.

The gene calls are TRBV7-2 and TRBJ2-3, with TRBD2 matching over 8 bases. The CDR3 loop spans 15 amino acids. Germline CDR1 reads SGHTA; CDR2 reads FQGNSA. V shed 5 bases and J 2 bases; nucleotides not matched to a gene: 6. This CDR3 is CASSPIAGITDTQYF. DNA for the CDR3: TGTGCCAGCAGCCCTATAGCGGGAATCACAGATACGCAGTATTTT.

V and J are TRBV9 and TRBJ2-6; 9 positions match TRBD1. Germline trimming cut 3 bases from V and 2 bases from J; bases unmatched to any gene: 9. The CDR3 covers 18 residues. CDR1 SGDLS and CDR2 YYNGEE come from the germline V gene. This CDR3 is CASSGQDRGLPGANVLTF. The CDR3 DNA reads as TGTGCCAGCAGCGGACAGGACAGGGGACTACCTGGGGCCAACGTCCTGACTTTC.

There are a few counts of this clone. The CDR3 protein is CSVVEGPLKYINEQYF. CDR3 in DNA: TGCAGCGTTGTCGAGGGCCCCTTGAAGTATATTAACGAGCAGTACTTC. The V and J genes are TRBV29-1 and TRBJ2-7, with D possibly matching TRBD2 (5 bases). The germline gives CDR1 SQVTM, CDR2 ANQGSEA. This CDR3 has 16 residues. V was shortened by 4 bases and J by 5 bases, with 24 bases between the two germline ends.

V gene TRBV27 combines with J gene TRBJ2-1, with 16 bases identical to TRBD2. Trimming at V came to 4 bases and at J to 13 bases, leaving 10 bases not matched to a gene. In germline, CDR1 is MNHEY, CDR2 SMNVEV (reference sequence). The CDR3 has 16 amino acids. CDR3 nucleotide sequence: TGTGCCAGCAGTTACTTCGGGACTAGCGGGAGGGCCGGTCAGTTCTTC. Protein product: CASSYFGTSGRAGQFF.

This chain links TRBV5-4 with TRBJ2-2; 7 positions agree with TRBD1. CDR1 and CDR2 from the germline V gene are SGHNT and YYREEE (reference sequence). V shed 4 bases and J 1 base; nucleotides not matched to a gene: 7. CDR3 length: 16 residues. CDR3 sequence (DNA): TGTGCCAGCAGCCTGAAGGGGGCCCGGAACACCGGGGAGCTGTTTTTT. Residues: CASSLKGARNTGELFF.

This clone was seen a few times. This chain connects TRBV2 to TRBJ2-7, with 8 nucleotides matching TRBD1. The junction had 14 bases not matched to a gene; V was cut back by 7 bases and J by 3 bases. There are 16 residues in the CDR3. The germline V gene has CDR1 SNHLY and CDR2 FYNNEI. The CDR3 reads CASIRGQEPVGYEQYF. DNA of the CDR3: TGTGCCAGCATTCGGGGACAGGAACCCGTCGGCTACGAGCAGTACTTC.

This clone was seen just once. The DNA of the CDR3 is TGTGCCAGCTCTCCGCGACTAGCGGACACCTACGAGCAGTACTTC. It specifies CASSPRLADTYEQYF. The chain links TRBV18 to TRBJ2-7; 9 bases are shared with TRBD2. CDR1 is KGHSH, CDR2 LQKENI, per germline. Trimming took 6 bases from V and 2 from J; bases not matched to a gene: 8. The CDR3 spans 15 residues.

The chain links TRBV13 to TRBJ2-2; no firm D call. The CDR3 is 14 amino acids. The V and J ends lost 3 bases and 5 bases respectively, with 10 bases between them. The germline gives CDR1 PRHDT, CDR2 FYEKMQ (reference sequence). The CDR3, as DNA: TGTGCCAGCAGCTTCGCAGGAAGTACCGGGGAGCTGTTTTTT. Protein sequence: CASSFAGSTGELFF.

This rearrangement joins TRBV5-1 to TRBJ1-4; D might be TRBD1 (5 bases). Trimming left V 5 bases short and J 8 bases short, with 22 bases between. Germline values: CDR1 SGHRS, CDR2 YFSETQ. This CDR3 region has 16 residues. DNA for the CDR3: TGCGCCAGCAGGCCAGGACAAGGCCTTCAAGGGGAAAAACTGTTTTTT. This codes for CASRPGQGLQGEKLFF.

The chain employs TRBV5-1 and TRBJ1-1, with a possible D match to TRBD1 (6 bases). The CDR3 totals 14 residues. Trimming removed 3 bases at V and 10 bases at J, with 19 bases between. Germline V gives CDR1 SGHRS, CDR2 YFSETQ. The CDR3 DNA sequence: TGCGCCAGCAGCTCCTCAGGGGCGGCGGGGGTAGCTTTCTTT. Translating it yields CASSSSGAAGVAFF.

V gene TRBV27 combines with J gene TRBJ2-7, with TRBD1 as a possible D gene (5 bases). The V and J ends lost 3 bases and 3 bases respectively, with 9 bases between them. The CDR3 has 13 residues. Germline V CDR1 and CDR2: MNHEY, SMNVEV (reference sequence). The DNA for the CDR3 is TGTGCCAGCAGTTTGACAGAGTTCTACGAGCAGTACTTC. Translating gives CASSLTEFYEQYF.

The J gene is TRBJ2-1, the V gene TRBV7-3; no clear D. Germline V gene lookup returns CDR1 SGHTA and CDR2 FQGTGA. CDR3 length: 13 amino acids. The ends were cut back, 5 bases at V and 2 bases at J, with 7 bases in the middle. CDR3 amino acids: CASSRSTYNEQFF. The CDR3, as DNA: TGTGCCAGCAGCCGGAGTACCTACAATGAGCAGTTCTTC. Looking up the rest from reference TRBV7-3 and TRBJ2-1 gives the full variable domain: GAGVSQTPSNKVTEKGKYVELRCDPISGHTALYWYRQSLGQGPEFLIYFQGTGAADDSGLPNDRFFAVRPEGSVSTLKIQRTERGDSAVYLCASSRSTYNEQFFGPGTRLTVL.